This passage covers 12 T cell receptor beta chains from one sample sequenced in a study of cytomegalovirus exposure and HLA in healthy donors. Sequenced by immunoSEQ multiplex PCR; TCRdb stores in-frame clones only, minus some. The sample has under 100,000 clones; 96% are singletons. The specimen was PBMCs. Receptor source: a man aged 18 to 29 in good health and CMV-seronegative.

V is TRBV2 and J is TRBJ2-1, with D perhaps matching TRBD2 (6 bases). The germline V gene encodes CDR1 SNHLY and CDR2 FYNNEI. This CDR3 region has 15 residues. V lost 6 bases and J 7 bases, leaving 19 bases between the germline ends. CDR3 DNA: TGTGCCAGCAGACACCTAGGGACTGAGACAAATGAGCAGTTCTTC. Translating it yields CASRHLGTETNEQFF.

The V and J genes are TRBV25-1 and TRBJ2-1, with 7 bases identical to TRBD1. The germline gives CDR1 MGHDK, CDR2 SYGVNS. This CDR3 is 13 amino acids long. The V gene end was trimmed by 0 bases and the J gene end by 10 bases; junction bases not matched to a gene: 3. In nucleotides, the CDR3 is TGTGCCAGCAGTGAATATAACAGGGGCGAGCAGTTCTTC. It is translated as CASSEYNRGEQFF.

V gene TRBV27 combines with J gene TRBJ2-2; 7 nucleotides align to TRBD1. The CDR3 loop spans 16 amino acids. Trimming at V came to 0 bases and at J to 7 bases, leaving 8 bases not matched to a gene. The germline V gene has CDR1 MNHEY and CDR2 SMNVEV (reference sequence). The CDR3 is CASSLSNRQGSGELFF. The CDR3 bases are TGTGCCAGCAGTTTATCGAACCGACAGGGAAGCGGGGAGCTGTTTTTT.

The V gene is TRBV18, the J gene TRBJ1-4; TRBD1 agrees at 7 bases. CDR3 length: 15 amino acids. Germline values: CDR1 KGHSH, CDR2 LQKENI. Losses at the gene ends were 5 bases for V and 4 bases for J; bases not matched to a gene: 7. The CDR3 sequence: CASSSNQGGNEKLFF. The DNA for the CDR3 is TGTGCCAGCTCATCCAACCAGGGGGGTAATGAAAAACTGTTTTTT.

J is TRBJ2-7 and V is TRBV5-1; 7 bases line up with TRBD1. Germline lookup yields CDR1 SGHRS and CDR2 YFSETQ. The CDR3 contains 15 residues. Trimming removed 3 bases from V and 2 bases from J; junction bases left unmatched: 8. The CDR3 region has the DNA TGCGCCAGCAGCTACACCGGGACAGCGGCCTACGAGCAGTACTTC. Translated, it gives CASSYTGTAAYEQYF. The entire variable domain, with the rest obtained from reference TRBV5-1 and TRBJ2-7, is as follows: KAGVTQTPRYLIKTRGQQVTLSCSPISGHRSVSWYQQTPGQGLQFLFEYFSETQRNKGNFPGRFSGRQFSNSRSEMNVSTLELGDSALYLCASSYTGTAAYEQYFGPGTRLTVT.

This clone has a single count. V usage is TRBV18 and J usage is TRBJ2-7, with a possible D match to TRBD2 (5 bases). The V end was cut by 6 bases, the J end by 0 bases, with 18 bases between. The CDR3 is 16 residues long. Germline V lookup: CDR1 KGHSH, CDR2 LQKENI. CDR3 region: CASSSAGSSSSYEQYV. The CDR3 DNA reads as TGTGCCAGCTCCTCCGCGGGTAGCAGCTCCTCCTACGAGCAGTACGTC.

The rearrangement joins TRBV11-2 to TRBJ2-1; D gene unclear. Trimming took 4 bases from V and 0 from J, leaving 10 bases between them. The CDR3 is 15 amino acids. Germline CDR1 is SGHAT and CDR2 is FQNNGV. CDR3 amino acids: CASSSLVYSYNEQFF. CDR3 coding DNA: TGTGCCAGCAGCTCCCTAGTGTACTCCTACAATGAGCAGTTCTTC.

The J gene is TRBJ1-4, the V gene TRBV4-3; TRBD1 might be the D (5 bases). V shed 1 base and J shed 6 bases, with 12 bases lying between them. The germline gives CDR1 LGHNA, CDR2 YSLEER. The CDR3 length is 15 residues. The CDR3 nucleotides read TGCGCCAGCAGCCAAGTTTGGGGGGAAGATGAAAAACTGTTTTTT. Amino acid sequence: CASSQVWGEDEKLFF.

The chain uses TRBV11-3 and TRBJ2-7; unclear D gene. Trimming removed 1 base at V and 7 bases at J, with 11 bases between. CDR3 length: 13 amino acids. Germline values: CDR1 SGHNT, CDR2 YENEEA. The CDR3 sequence: CASSLGPPWEQYV. DNA of the CDR3: TGTGCCAGCAGCTTAGGGCCACCTTGGGAGCAGTACGTC.

The rearrangement uses TRBV9 and TRBJ1-2; TRBD1 matches 7 bases. Trimming removed 4 bases from V and 7 bases from J; junction bases left unmatched: 16. CDR3 length equals 16 residues. Germline V gives CDR1 SGDLS, CDR2 YYNGEE. DNA for the CDR3: TGTGCCAGCAGCTCAACTGTAGGACAGGCGTTGGGTGGCTACACCTTC. Translation: CASSSTVGQALGGYTF. The full variable domain, its missing parts supplied by reference TRBV9 and TRBJ1-2, is DSGVTQTPKHLITATGQRVTLRCSPRSGDLSVYWYQQSLDQGLQFLIQYYNGEERAKGNILERFSAQQFPDLHSELNLSSLELGDSALYFCASSSTVGQALGGYTFGSGTRLTVV.

Here the CDR3 reads CASSESSRANTEAFF. CDR3 nucleotides: TGTGCCAGCAGTGAATCCAGCAGGGCTAACACTGAAGCTTTCTTT. The chain links TRBV25-1 to TRBJ1-1; weak D call: TRBD1 (5 bases). Germline lookup yields CDR1 MGHDK and CDR2 SYGVNS. The V end lost 1 base, the J end lost 2 bases, and 11 bases lay between the germline ends. The CDR3 consists of 15 residues.

The genes are TRBV25-1 and TRBJ2-1; 12 nucleotides agree with TRBD2. Trimming removed 3 bases from V and 4 bases from J; junction bases left unmatched: 7. Germline V gene sequence: CDR1 MGHDK, CDR2 SYGVNS. This CDR3 comprises 17 residues. CDR3 sequence: CASSDRGGTSGYNEQFF. CDR3 coding DNA: TGTGCCAGCAGTGATCGGGGTGGGACTAGCGGGTACAATGAGCAGTTCTTC.